A single sample is the source of the 13 T cell receptor beta chains below, sequenced in a study of CD8 T cells in Susac syndrome. Random hexamers were used to reverse transcribe an amount of roughly 0.5 to 1 ug RNA. TCRdb ran MiXCR on the immunoSEQ multiplex PCR reads and lists one entry per CDR3 protein. The data contain about 150,000 distinct CDR3 sequences, under 97% of them seen just once; the ten biggest clones take up over 0.075%. Sequencing was performed on CD4+ T cells from PBMCs. These TCRs come from a human donor with Susac syndrome.

The chain links TRBV29-1 to TRBJ2-1; no reliable D call. This CDR3 contains 12 residues. The germline V and J ends were trimmed by 4 bases and 7 bases, with 11 bases remaining between them. Germline CDR1 is SQVTM and CDR2 is ANQGSEA. The CDR3 sequence is CSVARPSNEQFF. DNA for the CDR3: TGCAGCGTTGCGCGGCCGAGTAATGAGCAGTTCTTC.

This sequence joins TRBV7-3 and TRBJ2-2; 10 nucleotides agree with TRBD2. This CDR3 contains 15 residues. Trimming removed 1 base from V and 5 bases from J; junction bases left unmatched: 1. Germline CDR1 reads SGHTA; CDR2 reads FQGTGA. CDR3 sequence: CASSLIAGGTGELFF. CDR3 in DNA: TGTGCCAGCAGCTTAATAGCGGGAGGAACCGGGGAGCTGTTTTTT. Full variable domain (rest looked up from reference TRBV7-3 and TRBJ2-2): GAGVSQTPSNKVTEKGKYVELRCDPISGHTALYWYRQSLGQGPEFLIYFQGTGAADDSGLPNDRFFAVRPEGSVSTLKIQRTERGDSAVYLCASSLIAGGTGELFFGEGSRLTVL.

The rearrangement uses TRBV7-9 and TRBJ2-4; 7 nucleotides match TRBD1. CDR3 length: 14 amino acids. V gave up 5 bases and J gave up 9 bases; unmatched junction bases: 10. Germline loops: CDR1 SEHNR, CDR2 FQNEAQ (reference sequence). The CDR3 DNA is TGTGCCAGCAGCGCCTCCGGGACAGATCGCATTCAGTACTTC. Its protein product is CASSASGTDRIQYF.

V and J are TRBV4-1 and TRBJ1-2; TRBD1 might be the D (5 bases). Germline CDR1 reads MGHRA; CDR2 reads YSYEKL. V lost 3 bases and J 2 bases, leaving 13 bases between the germline ends. The length of the CDR3 is 15 residues. The CDR3 nucleotides are TGCGCCAGCAGCCAGGGGGACCGGGGAAACTATGGCTACACCTTC. It yields the protein CASSQGDRGNYGYTF.

V usage is TRBV5-1 and J usage is TRBJ2-1; D call uncertain. Germline V gene data show CDR1 as SGHRS and CDR2 as YFSETQ. The CDR3 is made up of 13 amino acids. The ends were cut back, 4 bases at V and 9 bases at J, with 14 bases in the middle. The CDR3 is CASSPRSPREQFF. Written as DNA, the CDR3 is TGCGCCAGCAGCCCCCGGTCCCCGCGTGAGCAGTTCTTC.

This clonotype was seen a single time. The V gene is TRBV25-1, the J gene TRBJ2-1; TRBD2 agrees at 11 bases. With 5 bases clipped from V and 10 bases from J, the junction kept 13 bases outside the gene matches. This CDR3 region has 16 residues. Germline lookup yields CDR1 MGHDK and CDR2 SYGVNS. The CDR3 spells CASSPPGSGRAVEQFF. CDR3 nucleotides: TGTGCCAGCAGTCCCCCGGGTAGCGGGAGGGCCGTGGAGCAGTTCTTC.

This chain joins TRBV28 and TRBJ1-2; D is ambiguous. The CDR3 runs 15 residues. The germline gives CDR1 MDHEN, CDR2 SYDVKM. V was trimmed by 4 bases and J by 5 bases, leaving 17 bases between them. In DNA form, the CDR3 reads TGTGCCAGCAGTTCGGACGACCCAGTGTTTTATGGCTACACCTTC. Protein product: CASSSDDPVFYGYTF.

CDR3 nucleotide sequence: TGTGCCAGCAGTCCAATGGACAGGGCTAGCACAGATACGCAGTATTTT. Amino acids: CASSPMDRASTDTQYF. This chain uses TRBV12-3 or TRBV12-4 with TRBJ2-3; 8 bases align to TRBD1. With V trimmed by 5 bases and J by 0 bases, 7 bases remained unmatched. This CDR3 comprises 16 residues.

The J gene is TRBJ1-1, the V gene TRBV4-1, with 8 positions matching TRBD1. Germline V gene sequence: CDR1 MGHRA, CDR2 YSYEKL. V lost 4 bases to trimming and J lost 5 bases; unmatched junction nucleotides: 12. CDR3 length equals 16 residues. The CDR3 sequence: CASSRQNQGARTEAFF. Here the CDR3 DNA reads TGCGCCAGCAGCCGCCAAAACCAGGGGGCGCGGACTGAAGCTTTCTTT.

The chain uses TRBV12-5 and TRBJ2-1; D gene ambiguous. Germline assignment: CDR1 LGHNT and CDR2 FRNRAP. Trimming took off 0 bases at V and 6 bases at J, with 24 bases between the two ends. This CDR3 contains 19 residues. The CDR3 loop is CASGLVPASNGHKSNEQFF. As DNA, the CDR3 is TGTGCTAGTGGTTTGGTACCGGCTAGTAATGGTCACAAGTCCAATGAGCAGTTCTTC.

This chain joins TRBV12-3 or TRBV12-4 and TRBJ2-7; 9 bases align to TRBD1. The length of the CDR3 is 16 residues. V dropped 1 base and J dropped 3; count of bases not matched to a gene: 7. The CDR3 nucleotides read TGTGCCAGCAGTTTAGAGGACAGGGGTTCTCTCTACGAGCAGTACTTC. Translation: CASSLEDRGSLYEQYF.

The J gene is TRBJ2-7, the V gene TRBV4-1, with no clear D. Germline lookup yields CDR1 MGHRA and CDR2 YSYEKL. This CDR3 is built from 15 residues. The V end was cut by 0 bases, the J end by 5 bases, with 14 bases between. CDR3 sequence reads: CASSQESTDLHEQYF. The DNA for the CDR3 is TGCGCCAGCAGCCAAGAGTCGACCGATCTCCACGAGCAGTACTTC.

The chain couples TRBV6-5 to TRBJ2-2; TRBD2 matches at 12 bases. The V and J ends lost 5 bases and 5 bases, in that order; junction bases with no gene match: 9. The germline gives CDR1 MNHEY, CDR2 SVGAGI. This CDR3 is built from 17 residues. CDR3 DNA sequence: TGTGCCAGCAGTCGACTCGGACTAGCGGGAACAACCGGGGAGCTGTTTTTT. Protein: CASSRLGLAGTTGELFF.